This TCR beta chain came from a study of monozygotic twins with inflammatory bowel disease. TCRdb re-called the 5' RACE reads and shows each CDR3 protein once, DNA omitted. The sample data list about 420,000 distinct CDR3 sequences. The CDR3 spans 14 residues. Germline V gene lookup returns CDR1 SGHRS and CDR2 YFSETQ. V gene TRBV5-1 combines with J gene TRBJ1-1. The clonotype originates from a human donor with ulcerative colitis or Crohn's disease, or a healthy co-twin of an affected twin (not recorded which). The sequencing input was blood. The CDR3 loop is CASSLEAVNTEAFF. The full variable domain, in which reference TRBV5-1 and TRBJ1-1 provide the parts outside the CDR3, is KAGVTQTPRYLIKTRGQQVTLSCSPISGHRSVSWYQQTPGQGLQFLFEYFSETQRNKGNFPGRFSGRQFSNSRSEMNVSTLELGDSALYLCASSLEAVNTEAFFGQGTRLTVV.